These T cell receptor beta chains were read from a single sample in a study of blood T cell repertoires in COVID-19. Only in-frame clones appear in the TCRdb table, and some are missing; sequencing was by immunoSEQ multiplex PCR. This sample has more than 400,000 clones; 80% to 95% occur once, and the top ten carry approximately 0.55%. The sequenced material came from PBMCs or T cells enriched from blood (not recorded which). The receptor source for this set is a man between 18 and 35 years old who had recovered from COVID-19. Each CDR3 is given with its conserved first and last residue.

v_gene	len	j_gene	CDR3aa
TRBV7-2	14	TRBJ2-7	CASSFEQGSYEQYF
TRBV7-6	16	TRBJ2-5	CASSPLSGGALETQYF
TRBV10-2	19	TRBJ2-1	CASASGGVIGGHSHNEQFF
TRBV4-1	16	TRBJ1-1	CASSQPGGGGVTEAFF
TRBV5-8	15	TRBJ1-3	CASSFWGGSGNTIYF
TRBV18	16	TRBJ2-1	CASSTPGLAGGDEQFF
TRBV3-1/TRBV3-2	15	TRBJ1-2	CASSPSLGTEYGYTF
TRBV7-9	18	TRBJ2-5	CASSAMTSGRLSQETQYF
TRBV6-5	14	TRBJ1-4	CASSNTWRSEKLFF
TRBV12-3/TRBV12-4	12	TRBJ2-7	CASSFGGYEQYF
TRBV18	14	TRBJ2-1	CASSPSGRYNEQFF
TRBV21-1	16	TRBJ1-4	CASSPEDRGEGEKLFF
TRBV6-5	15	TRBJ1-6	CATQDQGGYNSPLHF
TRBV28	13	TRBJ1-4	CASSLQGSEKLFF
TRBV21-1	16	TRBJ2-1	CASSKVSSGGYNEQFF
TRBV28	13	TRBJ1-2	CASTGDTNYGYTF
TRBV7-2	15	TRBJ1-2	CASSLAQGTMNGYTF
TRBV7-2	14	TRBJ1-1	CASSSYREDTEAFF
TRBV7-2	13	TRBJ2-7	CASSQISYYEQYF
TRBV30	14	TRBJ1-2	CAWNRDSQNYGYTF
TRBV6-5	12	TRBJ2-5	CASRAGGETQYF
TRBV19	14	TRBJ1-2	CASSHQGVNYGYTF
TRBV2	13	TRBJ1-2	CASTLDRGDGYTF
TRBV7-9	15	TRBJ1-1	CASSLVSTGSTEAFF
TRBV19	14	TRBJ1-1	CASSTAGTGFFAFF
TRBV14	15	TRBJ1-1	CASSQGGHFNTEAFF
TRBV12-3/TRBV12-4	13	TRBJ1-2	CASLRRTGDGYTF
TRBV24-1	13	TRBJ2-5	CATSETGQGQVYF